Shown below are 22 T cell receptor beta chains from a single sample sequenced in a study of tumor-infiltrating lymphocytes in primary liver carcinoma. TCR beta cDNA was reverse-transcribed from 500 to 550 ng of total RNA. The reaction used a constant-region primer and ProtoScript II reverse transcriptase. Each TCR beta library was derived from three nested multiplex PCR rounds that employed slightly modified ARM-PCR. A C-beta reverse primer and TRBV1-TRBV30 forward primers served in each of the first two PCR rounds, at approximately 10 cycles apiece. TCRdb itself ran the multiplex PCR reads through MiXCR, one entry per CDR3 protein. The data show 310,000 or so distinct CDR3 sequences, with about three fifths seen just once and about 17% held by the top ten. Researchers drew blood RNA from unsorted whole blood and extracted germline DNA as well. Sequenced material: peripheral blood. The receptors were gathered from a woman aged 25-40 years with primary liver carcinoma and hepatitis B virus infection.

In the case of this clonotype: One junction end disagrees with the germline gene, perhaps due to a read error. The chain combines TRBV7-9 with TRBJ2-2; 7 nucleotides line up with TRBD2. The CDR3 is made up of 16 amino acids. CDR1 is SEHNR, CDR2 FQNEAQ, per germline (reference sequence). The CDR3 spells CASSRRRAGNTGELFF. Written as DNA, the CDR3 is TGTGCCAGCTCCCGCCGGAGAGCGGGGAACACCGGGGAACTGTTCTTT.

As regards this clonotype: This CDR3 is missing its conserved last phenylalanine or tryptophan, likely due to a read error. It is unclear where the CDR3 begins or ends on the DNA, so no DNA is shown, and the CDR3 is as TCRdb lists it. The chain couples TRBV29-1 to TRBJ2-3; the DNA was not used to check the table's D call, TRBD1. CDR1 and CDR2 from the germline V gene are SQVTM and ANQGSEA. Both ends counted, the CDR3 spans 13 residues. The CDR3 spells CSGYRGRGDTQYI.

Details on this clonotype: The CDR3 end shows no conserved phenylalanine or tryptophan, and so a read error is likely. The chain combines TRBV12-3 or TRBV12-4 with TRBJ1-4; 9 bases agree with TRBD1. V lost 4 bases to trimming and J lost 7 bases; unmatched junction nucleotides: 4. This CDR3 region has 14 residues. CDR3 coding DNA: TGTGCCAGCAGTTCGACAGGGGGTGGTGAAAAACTGTTTCTT. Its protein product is CASSSTGGGEKLFL.

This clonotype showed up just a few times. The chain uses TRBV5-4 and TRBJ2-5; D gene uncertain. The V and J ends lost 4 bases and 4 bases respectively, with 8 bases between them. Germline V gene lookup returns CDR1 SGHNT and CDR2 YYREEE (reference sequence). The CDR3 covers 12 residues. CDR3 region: CASSTNSETQYF. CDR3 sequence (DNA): TGTGCCAGCAGCACGAACTCAGAGACCCAGTACTTC.

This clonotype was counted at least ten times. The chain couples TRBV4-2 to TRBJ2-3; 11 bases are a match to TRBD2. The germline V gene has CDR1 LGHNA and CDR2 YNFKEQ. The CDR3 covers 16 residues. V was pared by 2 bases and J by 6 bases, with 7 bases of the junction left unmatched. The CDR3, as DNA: TGTGCCAGCAGCCAAATAGCGGGAGGGCCCACCGATACGCAGTATTTT. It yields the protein CASSQIAGGPTDTQYF.

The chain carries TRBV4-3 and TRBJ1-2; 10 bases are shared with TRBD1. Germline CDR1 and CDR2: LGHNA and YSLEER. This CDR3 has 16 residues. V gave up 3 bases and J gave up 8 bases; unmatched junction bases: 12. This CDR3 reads CASSHRISGTGDGYTF. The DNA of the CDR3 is TGCGCCAGCAGCCACAGGATTTCCGGGACAGGGGACGGCTACACCTTC.

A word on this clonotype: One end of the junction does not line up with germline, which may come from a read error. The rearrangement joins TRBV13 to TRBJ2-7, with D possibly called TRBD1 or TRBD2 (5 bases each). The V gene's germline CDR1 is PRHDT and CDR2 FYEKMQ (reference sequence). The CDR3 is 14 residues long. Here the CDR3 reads CASSPTGASYEQHF. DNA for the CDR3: TGTGCCAGCAGCCCCACCGGGGCCTCCTACGAGCAGCACTTC.

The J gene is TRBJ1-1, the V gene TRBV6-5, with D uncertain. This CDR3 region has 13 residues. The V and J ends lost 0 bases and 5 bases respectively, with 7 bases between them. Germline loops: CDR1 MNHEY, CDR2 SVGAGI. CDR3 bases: TGTGCCAGCAGTTACTCGAGAAGGACTGAAGCTTTCTTT. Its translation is CASSYSRRTEAFF.

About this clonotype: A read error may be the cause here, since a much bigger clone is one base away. This CDR3 is CACSSQAREAFF. The CDR3 coding sequence is TGTGCCTGCAGTTCGCAAGCAAGGGAAGCTTTCTTT. The rearrangement links TRBV12-3 or TRBV12-4 to TRBJ1-1; D unclear. The CDR3 totals 12 residues.

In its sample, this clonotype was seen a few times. The CDR3 bases are TGTGCCAGCAGTGACCGAGGACACCCATCGAATGGCTACACCTTC. Its translation is CASSDRGHPSNGYTF. The V and J genes are TRBV6-1 and TRBJ1-2, with D tentatively TRBD1 (5 bases). The V end was cut by 3 bases, the J end by 6 bases, with 17 bases between. CDR1 is MNHNS, CDR2 SASEGT, per germline. CDR3 length: 15 amino acids.

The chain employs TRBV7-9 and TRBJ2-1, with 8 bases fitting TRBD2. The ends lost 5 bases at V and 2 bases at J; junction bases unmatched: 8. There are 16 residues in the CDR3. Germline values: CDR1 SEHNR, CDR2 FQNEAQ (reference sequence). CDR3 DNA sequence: TGTGCCAGCAGCCCCTCTCTAGCGGGCGCCTACAATGAGCAGTTCTTC. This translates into CASSPSLAGAYNEQFF. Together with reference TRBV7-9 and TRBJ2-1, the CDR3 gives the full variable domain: DTGVSQNPRHKITKRGQNVTFRCDPISEHNRLYWYRQTLGQGPEFLTYFQNEAQLEKSRLLSDRFSAERPKGSFSTLEIQRTEQGDSAMYLCASSPSLAGAYNEQFFGPGTRLTVL.

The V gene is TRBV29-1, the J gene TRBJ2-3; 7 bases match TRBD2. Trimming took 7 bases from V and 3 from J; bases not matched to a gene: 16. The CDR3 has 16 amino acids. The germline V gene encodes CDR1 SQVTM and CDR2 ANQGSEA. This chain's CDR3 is CSAVGRLAESTDTQYF. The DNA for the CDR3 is TGCAGCGCTGTAGGAAGGCTAGCGGAGTCGACAGATACGCAGTATTTT.

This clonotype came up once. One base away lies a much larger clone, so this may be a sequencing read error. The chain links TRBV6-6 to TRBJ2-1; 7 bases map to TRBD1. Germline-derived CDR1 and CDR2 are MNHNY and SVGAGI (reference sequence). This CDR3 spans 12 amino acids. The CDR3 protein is CASRWDSNDQFF. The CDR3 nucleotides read TGTGCCAGCAGGTGGGACAGCAATGATCAGTTCTTC.

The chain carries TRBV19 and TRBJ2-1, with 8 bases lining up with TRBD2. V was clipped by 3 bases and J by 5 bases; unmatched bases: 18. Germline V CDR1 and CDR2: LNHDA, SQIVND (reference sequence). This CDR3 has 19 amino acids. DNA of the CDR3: TGTGCCAGTAGTATGACGCTTTATAGAGCGAGCGGGAGTAACAATGAGCAGTTCTTC. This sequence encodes CASSMTLYRASGSNNEQFF.

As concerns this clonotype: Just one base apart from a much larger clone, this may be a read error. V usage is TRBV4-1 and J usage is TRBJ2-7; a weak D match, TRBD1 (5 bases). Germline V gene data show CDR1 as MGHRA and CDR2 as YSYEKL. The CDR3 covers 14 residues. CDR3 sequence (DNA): TGCGCCAGGAGCCAAGATTTGGGCAGGGCCGAGCAGTACTTC. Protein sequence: CARSQDLGRAEQYF.

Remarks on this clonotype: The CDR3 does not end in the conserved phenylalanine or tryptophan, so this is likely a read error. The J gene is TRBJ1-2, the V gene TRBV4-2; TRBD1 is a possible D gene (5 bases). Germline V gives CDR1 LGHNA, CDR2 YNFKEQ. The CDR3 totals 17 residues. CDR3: CVSSQDKSSHQGYGYTS. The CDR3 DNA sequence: TGTGTCAGCAGCCAAGATAAAAGCTCCCATCAGGGCTATGGCTACACCTCC.

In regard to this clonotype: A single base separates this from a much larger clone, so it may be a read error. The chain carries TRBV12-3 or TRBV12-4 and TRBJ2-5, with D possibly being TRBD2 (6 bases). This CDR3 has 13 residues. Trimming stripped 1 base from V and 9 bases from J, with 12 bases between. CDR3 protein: CASSLGDWEAQYF. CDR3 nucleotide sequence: TGTGCCAGCAGTTTAGGGGATTGGGAGGCCCAGTACTTC.

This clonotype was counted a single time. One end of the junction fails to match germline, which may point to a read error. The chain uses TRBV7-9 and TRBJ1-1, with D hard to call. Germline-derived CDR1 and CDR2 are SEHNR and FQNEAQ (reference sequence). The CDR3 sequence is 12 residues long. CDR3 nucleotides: TGTGCTAGCAGCACAGCCGTGACTGAAACTTTCTTT. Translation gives CASSTAVTETFF.

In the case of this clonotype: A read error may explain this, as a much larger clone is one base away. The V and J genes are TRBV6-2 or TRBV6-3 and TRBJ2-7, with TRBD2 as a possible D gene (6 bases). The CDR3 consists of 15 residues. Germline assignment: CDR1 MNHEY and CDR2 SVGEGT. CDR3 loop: CAGRSLRDSTYEQYF. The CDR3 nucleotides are TGTGCCGGCAGGTCTCTCCGGGACTCCACTTACGAGCAGTACTTC.

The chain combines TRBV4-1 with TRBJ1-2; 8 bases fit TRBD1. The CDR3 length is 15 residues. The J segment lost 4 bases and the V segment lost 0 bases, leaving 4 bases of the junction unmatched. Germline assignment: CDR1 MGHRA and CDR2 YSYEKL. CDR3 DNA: TGCGCCAGCAGCCAAGACGACAGGGGACTCTATGGCTACACCTTC. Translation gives CASSQDDRGLYGYTF.

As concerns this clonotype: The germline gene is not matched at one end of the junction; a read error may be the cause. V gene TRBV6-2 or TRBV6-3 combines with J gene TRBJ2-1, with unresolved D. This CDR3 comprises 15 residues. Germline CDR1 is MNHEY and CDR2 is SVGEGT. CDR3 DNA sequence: TGTGCCGGCAGCTCTAACCTTGAGCTGAGCTATGAGCAGTTCTTC. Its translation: CAGSSNLELSYEQFF.

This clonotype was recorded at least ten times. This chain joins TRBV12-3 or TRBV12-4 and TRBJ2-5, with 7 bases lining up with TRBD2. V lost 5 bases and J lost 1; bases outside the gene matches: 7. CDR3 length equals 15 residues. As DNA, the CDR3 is TGTGCCAGCAGTACCTGGCTAGCGGTCCAAGAGACCCAGTACTTC. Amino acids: CASSTWLAVQETQYF.